This T cell receptor beta chain was sequenced during a study of blood T cell repertoires in COVID-19. Study information: The origin of the acute and convalescent COVID-19 samples was the United States, Italy and Spain. PBMCs, B-cell-depleted T cells, or T cells were the source of the cDNA or gDNA that made up the material.

The CDR3 has 15 amino acids. V lost 2 bases, J lost 4 bases, and 7 bases stayed unmatched. CDR1 MNHNS and CDR2 SASEGT come from the germline V gene. Original processing methods: It was from reference gene primer amplification that nucleated cell counts were estimated. The repertoire was sequenced with immunoSEQ multiplex PCR; TCRdb's copy has only in-frame clones and lacks some. For V, J and clone size, that table is used; D and trimming come from the DNA. The sample includes approximately 180,000 clones, around 85% seen only once; the top ten take around 9.8%. Sequencing was performed on peripheral blood. The sequence was collected from a woman of 80 years or more with acute or convalescent COVID-19. The chain has TRBV6-1 and TRBJ2-7; 8 bases are a match to TRBD2. Here the CDR3 reads CASSEQSGRLYEQYF. In DNA form, the CDR3 reads TGTGCCAGCAGTGAACAGAGCGGGAGACTTTACGAGCAGTACTTC.